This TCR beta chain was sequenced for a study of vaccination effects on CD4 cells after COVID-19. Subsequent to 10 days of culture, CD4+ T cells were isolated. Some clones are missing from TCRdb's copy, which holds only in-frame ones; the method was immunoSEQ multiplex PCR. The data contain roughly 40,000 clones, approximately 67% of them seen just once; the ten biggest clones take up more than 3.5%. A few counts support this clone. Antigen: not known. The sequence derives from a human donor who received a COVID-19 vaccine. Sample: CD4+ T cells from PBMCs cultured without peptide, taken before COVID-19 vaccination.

The CDR3 spells CASSEGLGSSPLHF. The CDR3 bases are TGTGCCAGCAGTGAAGGACTTGGGAGCTCACCCCTCCACTTT. V usage is TRBV6-1 and J usage is TRBJ1-6; D is ambiguous. The germline V gene has CDR1 MNHNS and CDR2 SASEGT. The V end was cut by 1 base, the J end by 10 bases, with 11 bases between. This CDR3 contains 14 residues.